The 25 T cell receptor beta chains in this list originate from one sample, sequenced in a study of vaccination effects on CD4 cells after COVID-19. Method: immunoSEQ multiplex PCR; TCRdb's copy keeps in-frame clones and lacks some. The sample consists of roughly 52,000 clones, 70% of them appearing once. What these receptors recognize is not known. Antigen-specific CD4+ T cells expanded by the ViraFEST assay with viral peptide pools were then sequenced. Subsequent to less than twelve days of culture, CD4+ T cells were isolated. Nucleocapsid antibodies stayed negative before and after vaccination, showing no earlier SARS-CoV-2 infection. Specimen: CD4+ T cells from PBMCs cultured with SARS-CoV-2 spike peptides, collected before COVID-19 vaccination. The receptors were sampled from a human donor who received a COVID-19 vaccine.

The chain has TRBV18 and TRBJ1-5; D is unresolved. Germline assignment: CDR1 KGHSH and CDR2 LQKENI. Deletions cut 4 bases from V and 5 bases from J, with 12 bases between. The CDR3 runs to 14 residues. In DNA, the CDR3 is TGTGCCAGCTCACTAGGGAGTGGAGATCAGCCCCAGCATTTT. This translates into CASSLGSGDQPQHF. The variable domain in full, completed from reference TRBV18 and TRBJ1-5, reads NAGVMQNPRHLVRRRGQEARLRCSPMKGHSHVYWYRQLPEEGLKFMVYLQKENIIDESGMPKERFSAEFPKEGPSILRIQQVVRGDSAAYFCASSLGSGDQPQHFGDGTRLSIL.

This chain connects TRBV28 to TRBJ2-5; D uncertain. Germline loops: CDR1 MDHEN, CDR2 SYDVKM. Between the trimmed V and J ends, which lost 5 bases and 5 bases, there was a span of 18 bases. The CDR3 covers 15 residues. CDR3 DNA sequence: TGTGCCAGCAGTCCCCCTGGTCGAACGTCGGAGACCCAGTACTTC. Translating gives CASSPPGRTSETQYF.

This chain uses TRBV6-5 with TRBJ2-3; D tentatively fits TRBD1 or TRBD2 (5 bases each). Germline CDR1 MNHEY, CDR2 SVGAGI. Trimming removed 6 bases from V and 2 bases from J, with 12 bases in between. This CDR3 has 14 amino acids. The CDR3 DNA follows: TGTGCCAGCAGCCCAAGGGACGCCACAGATACGCAGTATTTT. Protein sequence: CASSPRDATDTQYF.

The rearrangement joins TRBV27 to TRBJ1-4; tentative D call: TRBD1 (6 bases). The germline gives CDR1 MNHEY, CDR2 SMNVEV (reference sequence). CDR3 length: 15 residues. With 6 bases removed from V and 2 bases from J, the gap between germline ends came to 13 bases. The CDR3, as DNA: TGTGCCAGCAGGCTGGGGGGGCGGACTAATGAAAAACTGTTTTTT. It encodes CASRLGGRTNEKLFF.

The CDR3 DNA follows: TGTGCCAGCAGCTTAGCGGGGGTCCTTAATTCACCCCTCCACTTT. Translated, it gives CASSLAGVLNSPLHF. This chain joins TRBV13 and TRBJ1-6, with a tentative D call TRBD1 (5 bases). V was shortened by 1 base and J by 6 bases, with 10 bases between the two germline ends. The CDR3 spans 15 residues. Germline-derived CDR1 and CDR2 are PRHDT and FYEKMQ (reference sequence).

This clone was counted between two and nine times. CDR3 loop: CASSLIGGQGNSPLHF. In nucleotides, the CDR3 is TGTGCCAGCAGCTTGATTGGCGGACAGGGGAATTCACCCCTCCACTTT. The chain carries TRBV5-6 and TRBJ1-6; 9 bases fit TRBD1. The CDR3 is made up of 16 amino acids. Germline V gene lookup returns CDR1 SGHDT and CDR2 YYEEEE. The J segment lost 7 bases and the V segment lost 1 base, leaving 6 bases of the junction unmatched. Full variable domain (outside the CDR3, taken from reference TRBV5-6 and TRBJ1-6): DAGVTQSPTHLIKTRGQQVTLRCSPKSGHDTVSWYQQALGQGPQFIFQYYEEEERQRGNFPDRFSGHQFPNYSSELNVNALLLGDSALYLCASSLIGGQGNSPLHFGNGTRLTVT.

The J gene is TRBJ1-2, the V gene TRBV29-1, with D tentatively TRBD1 (5 bases). Germline lookup yields CDR1 SQVTM and CDR2 ANQGSEA. Trimming cost V 1 base and J 5 bases, with 5 bases left between them. CDR3 length: 11 residues. CDR3: CSVEGGYGYTF. The CDR3 DNA sequence: TGCAGCGTTGAAGGGGGGTATGGCTACACCTTC.

Here the CDR3 DNA reads TGTGCCAGCAGTGATATTGTGGTGACAGAGGGAAACTACGAGCAGTACTTC. This sequence encodes CASSDIVVTEGNYEQYF. This chain uses TRBV2 with TRBJ2-7; D tentatively reads TRBD1 or TRBD2 (5 bases each). V was cut by 3 bases and J by 3 bases, with 21 bases left in between. The length of the CDR3 is 17 residues. In germline, CDR1 is SNHLY, CDR2 FYNNEI.

The V and J genes are TRBV18 and TRBJ1-1, with a tentative D call TRBD1 (5 bases). Germline V gene lookup returns CDR1 KGHSH and CDR2 LQKENI. Trimming removed 3 bases from V and 6 bases from J, with 8 bases in between. CDR3 length: 12 residues. The CDR3 nucleotides read TGTGCCAGCTCACCTGGGGGTGCTGAAGCTTTCTTT. Translation: CASSPGGAEAFF.

This chain uses TRBV25-1 with TRBJ2-7; weak D call: TRBD1 (8 bases). Trimming took off 1 base at V and 3 bases at J, with 19 bases between the two ends. The CDR3 spans 17 residues. Germline lookup yields CDR1 MGHDK and CDR2 SYGVNS. This CDR3 reads CASSESLHRGGIYEQYF. The CDR3 nucleotides are TGTGCCAGCAGTGAATCCCTCCACAGGGGGGGAATCTACGAGCAGTACTTC.

The chain carries TRBV3-1 (or the pseudogene TRBV3-2) and TRBJ2-1; D perhaps matches TRBD1 (6 bases). CDR3 length: 15 amino acids. From germline, CDR1 is LGHDT and CDR2 YNNKEL (reference sequence). V was pared by 2 bases and J by 4 bases, with 12 bases between. The CDR3 DNA follows: TGTGCCAGCAGCCAAATTCAGGGGCGGTACAATGAGCAGTTCTTC. As protein: CASSQIQGRYNEQFF.

The V gene is TRBV28, the J gene TRBJ2-5; possible D gene TRBD2, 6 bases. With 2 bases removed from V and 7 bases from J, the gap between germline ends came to 17 bases. CDR3 size: 15 residues. Per germline, CDR1 MDHEN and CDR2 SYDVKM. The CDR3 loop reads CASSLRRAGGATQYF. DNA of the CDR3: TGTGCCAGCAGTTTACGAAGGGCCGGCGGGGCGACCCAGTACTTC.

This chain links TRBV4-2 with TRBJ2-3; weak D call: TRBD1 (5 bases). V was cut by 1 base and J by 1 base, with 12 bases left in between. The CDR3 has 16 residues. CDR1 is LGHNA and CDR2 is YNFKEQ in the germline V gene. CDR3 loop: CASSQGGRAGTDTQYF. The CDR3 nucleotides are TGTGCCAGCAGCCAAGGGGGCCGGGCAGGCACAGATACGCAGTATTTT.

The J gene is TRBJ1-3, the V gene TRBV2; D gene unclear. Germline V gene data show CDR1 as SNHLY and CDR2 as FYNNEI. V gave up 6 bases and J gave up 0 bases, with 6 bases separating them. This CDR3 region has 13 residues. CDR3 loop: CASRPSSGNTIYF. DNA of the CDR3: TGTGCCAGCAGACCAAGCTCTGGAAACACCATATATTTT.

V and J are TRBV12-5 and TRBJ2-3; D not resolved. CDR3 length: 12 residues. V lost 9 bases, J lost 5 bases, and 12 bases lay in between. The V gene's germline CDR1 is LGHNT and CDR2 FRNRAP. The CDR3 is CASAGSGDTQYF. DNA for the CDR3: TGTGCTAGCGCAGGATCCGGAGATACGCAGTATTTT.

The chain recombines TRBV7-8 with TRBJ1-2; D might be TRBD1 (5 bases). This CDR3 comprises 13 residues. CDR1 SGHVS and CDR2 FQNEAQ come from the germline V gene. Trimming took 5 bases from V and 4 from J, leaving 11 bases between them. The CDR3 region has the DNA TGTGCCAGCAGCCCCCGGGGGGGCTATGGCTACACCTTC. Protein sequence: CASSPRGGYGYTF. The full variable domain, completed using reference TRBV7-8 and TRBJ1-2, is GAGVSQSPRYKVAKRGQDVALRCDPISGHVSLFWYQQALGQGPEFLTYFQNEAQLDKSGLPSDRFFAERPEGSVSTLKIQRTQQEDSAVYLCASSPRGGYGYTFGSGTRLTVV.

This clone appeared a few times. V usage is TRBV9 and J usage is TRBJ1-2; D remains unclear. Per the germline V gene, CDR1 is SGDLS and CDR2 is YYNGEE. This CDR3 has 15 residues. Trimming took 1 base from V and 2 from J, leaving 12 bases between them. The CDR3 DNA follows: TGTGCCAGCAGCGTAAGCCCAACAGAAAACTATGGCTACACCTTC. Protein product: CASSVSPTENYGYTF.

The V gene is TRBV7-2, the J gene TRBJ1-1, with unresolved D. The germline V gene has CDR1 SGHTA and CDR2 FQGNSA. This CDR3 has 14 residues. V shed 1 base and J shed 1 base, with 7 bases lying between them. CDR3 DNA sequence: TGTGCCAGCAGCTTAGTTACGGGGAACACTGAAGCTTTCTTT. It codes for CASSLVTGNTEAFF. The complete variable domain, with remaining parts taken from reference TRBV7-2 and TRBJ1-1, reads GAGVSQSPSNKVTEKGKDVELRCDPISGHTALYWYRQSLGQGLEFLIYFQGNSAPDKSGLPSDRFSAERTGGSVSTLTIQRTQQEDSAVYLCASSLVTGNTEAFFGQGTRLTVV.

This clone showed up many times. The V gene is TRBV4-3, the J gene TRBJ2-1, with 9 bases identical to TRBD2. This CDR3 contains 16 residues. V gave up 3 bases and J gave up 0 bases; unmatched junction bases: 3. The V gene's germline CDR1 is LGHNA and CDR2 YSLEER. The CDR3 is CASSQYSGSSYNEQFF. Here the CDR3 DNA reads TGCGCCAGCAGCCAGTATAGCGGGAGCTCCTACAATGAGCAGTTCTTC.

This chain connects TRBV14 to TRBJ1-2, with unresolved D. The germline V and J ends were trimmed by 1 base and 1 base, with 4 bases remaining between them. This CDR3 region has 13 residues. Germline V gene lookup returns CDR1 SGHDN and CDR2 FVKESK. The CDR3 DNA follows: TGTGCCAGCAGCCAAGTGTATAACTATGGCTACACCTTC. Translating gives CASSQVYNYGYTF.

The V and J genes are TRBV19 and TRBJ1-1; possibly TRBD1 for D (6 bases). The CDR3 covers 12 residues. Germline CDR1 LNHDA, CDR2 SQIVND (reference sequence). The V and J ends lost 8 bases and 4 bases respectively, with 11 bases between them. As DNA, the CDR3 is TGTGCCAGTCTCGAGGGGGGCACTGAAGCTTTCTTT. This sequence encodes CASLEGGTEAFF.

This clone came up a few times. The chain uses TRBV10-3 and TRBJ1-1, with 7 bases lining up with TRBD1. Losses at the gene ends were 3 bases for V and 3 bases for J; bases not matched to a gene: 13. This CDR3 is built from 17 residues. Germline V CDR1 and CDR2: ENHRY, SYGVKD. In DNA form, the CDR3 reads TGTGCCATCAGTGAAGGCAGGGGGTTTGAGACGGACACTGAAGCTTTCTTT. Protein sequence: CAISEGRGFETDTEAFF.

V is TRBV5-1 and J is TRBJ1-2; D is uncertain. Deletions cut 0 bases from V and 1 base from J, with 4 bases between. Germline assignment: CDR1 SGHRS and CDR2 YFSETQ. This CDR3 is 13 amino acids long. In nucleotides, the CDR3 is TGCGCCAGCAGCTTGGAGCTTAACTATGGCTACACCTTC. This encodes CASSLELNYGYTF.

This chain links TRBV19 with TRBJ2-3, with D possibly being TRBD2 (5 bases). The V end lost 1 base, the J end lost 2 bases, and 16 bases lay between the germline ends. This CDR3 contains 17 residues. CDR1 and CDR2 (germline): LNHDA, SQIVND (reference sequence). CDR3 coding DNA: TGTGCCAGTAGTATAGGGTATGCGGGTCCGAACACAGATACGCAGTATTTT. Encoded protein: CASSIGYAGPNTDTQYF. Complete variable domain (other parts from reference TRBV19 and TRBJ2-3): DGGITQSPKYLFRKEGQNVTLSCEQNLNHDAMYWYRQDPGQGLRLIYYSQIVNDFQKGDIAEGYSVSREKKESFPLTVTSAQKNPTAFYLCASSIGYAGPNTDTQYFGPGTRLTVL.

The gene calls are TRBV4-1 and TRBJ2-5; D may be TRBD1 or TRBD2 (8 bases each). V dropped 8 bases and J dropped 1 base, with 20 bases sitting between them. The CDR3 length is 16 residues. Germline loops: CDR1 MGHRA, CDR2 YSYEKL. This CDR3 is CASRGGVTGGQETQYF. The DNA for the CDR3 is TGCGCCAGCCGGGGGGGCGTCACAGGGGGCCAAGAGACCCAGTACTTC.